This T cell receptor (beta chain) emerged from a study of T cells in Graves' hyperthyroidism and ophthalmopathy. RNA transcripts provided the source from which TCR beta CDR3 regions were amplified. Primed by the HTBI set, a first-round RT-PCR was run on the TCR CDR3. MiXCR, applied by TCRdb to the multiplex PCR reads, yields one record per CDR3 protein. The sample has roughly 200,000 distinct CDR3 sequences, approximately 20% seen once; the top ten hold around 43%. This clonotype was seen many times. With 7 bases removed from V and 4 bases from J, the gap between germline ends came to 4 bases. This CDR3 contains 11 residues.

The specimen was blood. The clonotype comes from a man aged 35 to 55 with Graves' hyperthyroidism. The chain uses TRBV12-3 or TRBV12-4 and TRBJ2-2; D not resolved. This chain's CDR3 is CASTITGELFF. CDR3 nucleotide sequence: TGTGCCAGCACCATCACCGGGGAGCTGTTTTTT.